This TCR beta chain was captured in a study of shared clonotypes between healthy human individuals. Assay used: immunoSEQ multiplex PCR; TCRdb lists only in-frame clones, some missing. The data hold around 1.4 million clones, with approximately 98.5% observed a single time. V gave up 6 bases and J gave up 7 bases; unmatched junction bases: 7. Germline CDR1 reads SQVTM; CDR2 reads ANQGSEA. The CDR3 is 14 residues long. The genes are TRBV29-1 and TRBJ2-1; 12 positions match TRBD1. The sequencing sample was made of naive CD4+ T cells sorted from blood. Subset defined: CD45RA+ positively selected. This clonotype was sampled from a man aged 25-40 years in good health. The CDR3 region is CSVGGTGGMNEQFF. CDR3 sequence (DNA): TGCAGCGTAGGCGGGACAGGGGGCATGAATGAGCAGTTCTTC.